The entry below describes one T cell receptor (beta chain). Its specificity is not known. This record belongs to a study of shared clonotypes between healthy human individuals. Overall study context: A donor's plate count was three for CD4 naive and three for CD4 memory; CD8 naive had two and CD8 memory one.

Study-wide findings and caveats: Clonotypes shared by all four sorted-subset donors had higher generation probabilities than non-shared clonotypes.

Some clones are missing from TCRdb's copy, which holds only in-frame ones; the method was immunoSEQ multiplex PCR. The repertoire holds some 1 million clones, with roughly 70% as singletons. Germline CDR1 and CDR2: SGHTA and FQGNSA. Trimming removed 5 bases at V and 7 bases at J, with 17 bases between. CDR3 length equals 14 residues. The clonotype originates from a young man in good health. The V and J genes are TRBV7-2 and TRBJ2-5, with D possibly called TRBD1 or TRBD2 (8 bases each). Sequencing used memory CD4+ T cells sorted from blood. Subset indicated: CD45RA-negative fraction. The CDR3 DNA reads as TGTGCCAGCAGCCCGACAGGGGCGGGGGGGACCCAGTACTTC. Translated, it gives CASSPTGAGGTQYF.